The T cell receptor (beta chain) described here comes from a study of cytomegalovirus exposure and HLA in healthy donors. Study-level findings and limits: Three chains linked to CMV were shown in vitro to be specific for CMV antigens. Despite most TCR sequences being rare, some public TCRs occurred in many donors. Cytomegalovirus-associated status was assigned to about 170 TCR beta chains.

The CDR3 contains 13 residues. V lost 10 bases and J 4 bases, leaving 16 bases between the germline ends. Germline V gene sequence: CDR1 MDHEN, CDR2 SYDVKM. The data were produced by immunoSEQ multiplex PCR, yet TCRdb's version contains in-frame clones alone and is incomplete. This sample has about 73,000 clones; about 95% occur once, and the top ten carry over 3%. The donors were in the roughly 130-subject validation cohort, distinct from the approximately 670-subject first cohort. To note about this clone: What it recognizes is unknown.

This chain uses TRBV28 with TRBJ1-2, with D maybe TRBD1 (6 bases). This TCR derives from a man younger than 35 in good health and CMV-seronegative. The sample consisted of PBMCs. The CDR3 sequence: CATLRGGLYGYTF. CDR3 nucleotides: TGTGCCACCCTAAGGGGGGGCCTCTATGGCTACACCTTC.